This T cell receptor (beta chain) was sequenced during a study of blood T cell repertoires in COVID-19. For the study at large: Samples came from the United States, Italy and Spain, spanning acute and convalescent COVID-19. PBMCs, B-cell-depleted T cells, or T cells were the source of the cDNA or gDNA that made up the material.

Trimming took off 7 bases at V and 0 bases at J, with 13 bases between the two ends. The germline gives CDR1 SNHLY, CDR2 FYNNEI. This CDR3 has 15 amino acids. In the source study's methods: By means of reference gene primer amplification, nucleated cell counts were estimated. The data were produced by immunoSEQ multiplex PCR, yet TCRdb's version contains in-frame clones alone and is incomplete. V and J calls and clone size are those listed in that table; D and trimming were worked out from the DNA. The profile shows around 95,000 clones, around 90% of them singletons. Sequencing used peripheral blood. This receptor was identified in a human donor in a cohort sampled during active COVID-19. V usage is TRBV2 and J usage is TRBJ1-5; no clear D. CDR3 sequence: CASTRQVYSNQPQHF. The DNA for the CDR3 is TGTGCCAGCACCCGCCAGGTTTATAGCAATCAGCCCCAGCATTTT.